This T cell receptor beta chain was recovered during a study of T cell repertoires in cytomegalovirus infection. Across the study: Indicated by public TCR beta signatures were CMV infection and matching HLA type. Findings and limits, study-wide: Ex vivo responses were dominated by HLA-C-restricted CMV-specific TCR beta clonotypes. Based on cumulative public TCR beta family frequency, carriers of CMV plus the relevant HLA were identified.

This clonotype was seen ten or more times. Its antigen remains unknown. TCRdb recomputed calls from the reads with MiXCR, one row per CDR3 protein. Seen here are some 220,000 distinct CDR3 sequences, approximately 6.7% observed once, and the top ten hold around 6.5%. Sequenced input: PBMCs. The source is a human donor in good health (CMV status not recorded). Some clones in this sample may be carry-over from other donors' samples.

The CDR3 reads CASSSLLTSTGVVNTEAFF. In DNA, the CDR3 is TGTGCCAGCAGTTCTTTACTAACATCGACAGGCGTCGTGAACACTGAAGCTTTCTTT. This sequence joins TRBV6-2 or TRBV6-3 and TRBJ1-1; weak D call: TRBD1 (6 bases). The V and J ends lost 4 bases and 0 bases respectively, with 24 bases between them. Germline V lookup: CDR1 MNHEY, CDR2 SVGEGT. This CDR3 spans 19 amino acids.